These T cell receptor beta chains were read from a single sample in a study of tumor and adjacent non-tumor tissue in lung cancer. One entry per CDR3 protein results from TCRdb running MiXCR on the multiplex PCR reads. The table has 200,000 to 250,000 distinct CDR3 sequences, 60% to 75% seen once. The source material was lung tumor tissue. These receptors all come from a man aged 55 to 69 with non-small cell lung cancer. CDR3s include the opening cysteine and the closing phenylalanine or tryptophan. Each record gives: D gene, clone size, V gene, J gene, CDR3 protein, CDR3 DNA. D genes are given only for firm matches. Size is omitted from some rows. Given values are once, few, many or a class for expanded clones.

NA	NA	TRBV12-5	TRBJ2-7	CASNAGTIYEQYF	TGTGCTAGTAACGCGGGAACAATCTACGAGCAGTACTTC
TRBD2	NA	TRBV12-3/TRBV12-4	TRBJ2-5	CASNLLATQNF	TGTGCCAGCAATTTACTAGCGACCCAGAACTTC
TRBD1	NA	TRBV5-6	TRBJ1-1	CASSLAYRDRGPLLHTEAFF	TGTGCCAGCAGCTTAGCGTACCGAGACAGGGGTCCATTGTTGCACACTGAAGCTTTCTTT
TRBD2	NA	TRBV6-6	TRBJ2-1	CVSSERERREQFF	TGTGTCAGCAGTGAGCGGGAGAGAAGAGAGCAGTTCTTC
NA	NA	TRBV11-2	TRBJ2-3	CASSFWIGRTDTQYF	TGTGCCAGCAGCTTCTGGATAGGACGCACAGATACGCAGTATTTT
NA	NA	TRBV4-2	TRBJ2-1	CASSPSAVSSNEQFF	TGTGCCAGCAGCCCTTCAGCGGTCTCCTCCAATGAGCAGTTCTTC
NA	many	TRBV20-1	TRBJ2-7	CSARSVKSEQYF	TGCAGTGCTAGAAGCGTGAAGAGCGAGCAGTACTTC
NA	NA	TRBV20-1	TRBJ1-5	CSARTGRGSIVRPQHF	TGCAGTGCTCGCACGGGAAGGGGTAGTATAGTTCGGCCCCAGCATTTT
NA	NA	TRBV30	TRBJ2-5	CARKLGVDTLKRTQYF	TGTGCCCGTAAACTAGGAGTGGACACTTTAAAGAGGACCCAGTACTTC
TRBD2	NA	TRBV5-6	TRBJ2-7	CASSLGLAGEHYF	TGTGCCAGCAGCTTGGGGCTAGCGGGCGAGCACTACTTC
TRBD2	NA	TRBV20-1	TRBJ2-1	CNADPAGGPWNEQFF	TGCAATGCTGATCCAGCGGGGGGGCCGTGGAATGAGCAGTTCTTC
NA	NA	TRBV11-2	TRBJ2-6	CTSSPIPGANVVTF	TGTACCAGTAGTCCTATCCCTGGGGCCAATGTCGTGACTTTC
TRBD1	NA	TRBV11-2	TRBJ1-2	CASRRTGGMCGYTF	TGTGCCAGCAGACGGACAGGCGGTATGTGCGGCTACACCTTC